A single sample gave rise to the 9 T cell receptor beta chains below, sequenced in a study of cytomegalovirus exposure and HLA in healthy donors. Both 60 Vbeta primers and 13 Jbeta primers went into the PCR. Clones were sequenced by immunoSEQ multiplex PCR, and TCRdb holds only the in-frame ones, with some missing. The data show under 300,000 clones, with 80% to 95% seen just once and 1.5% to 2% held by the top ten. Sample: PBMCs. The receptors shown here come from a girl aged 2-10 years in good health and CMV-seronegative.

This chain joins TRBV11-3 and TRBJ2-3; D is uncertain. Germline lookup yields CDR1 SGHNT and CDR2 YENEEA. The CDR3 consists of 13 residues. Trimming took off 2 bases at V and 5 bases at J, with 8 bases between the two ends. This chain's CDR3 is CASSLSSLDTQYF. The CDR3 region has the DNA TGTGCCAGCAGCTTATCGTCGTTAGATACGCAGTATTTT.

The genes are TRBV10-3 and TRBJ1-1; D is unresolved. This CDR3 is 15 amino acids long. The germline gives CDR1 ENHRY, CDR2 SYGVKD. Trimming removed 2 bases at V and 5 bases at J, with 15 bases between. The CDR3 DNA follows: TGTGCCATCAGTGAGGGCTTTGTGAGGGATACTGAAGCTTTCTTT. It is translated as CAISEGFVRDTEAFF.

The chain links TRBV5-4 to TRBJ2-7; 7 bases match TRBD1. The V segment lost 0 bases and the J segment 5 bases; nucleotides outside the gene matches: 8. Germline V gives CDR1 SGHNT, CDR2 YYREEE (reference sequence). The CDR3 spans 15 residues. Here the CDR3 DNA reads TGTGCCAGCAGCTTGGAGACAGGGAGATCTAACGAGCAGTACTTC. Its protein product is CASSLETGRSNEQYF.

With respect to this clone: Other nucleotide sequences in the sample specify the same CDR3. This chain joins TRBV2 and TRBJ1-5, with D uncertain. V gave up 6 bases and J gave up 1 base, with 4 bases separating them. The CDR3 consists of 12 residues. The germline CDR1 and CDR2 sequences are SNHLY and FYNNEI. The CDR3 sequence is CASSRSNQPQHF. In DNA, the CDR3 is TGTGCCAGCAGCAGGAGCAATCAGCCCCAGCATTTT.

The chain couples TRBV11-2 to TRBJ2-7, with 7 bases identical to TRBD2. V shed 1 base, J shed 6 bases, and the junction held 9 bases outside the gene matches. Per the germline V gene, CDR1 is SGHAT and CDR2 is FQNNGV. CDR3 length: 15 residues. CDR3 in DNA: TGTGCCAGCAGCTTAGGAAGAGCGGGGCGGATCGAGCAGTACTTC. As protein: CASSLGRAGRIEQYF.

The CDR3 protein is CASSSGQFATNEKLFF. CDR3 bases: TGTGCCAGCAGCTCCGGACAGTTTGCAACTAATGAAAAACTGTTTTTT. V is TRBV5-4 and J is TRBJ1-4; weak D call: TRBD1 (6 bases). The CDR3 consists of 16 residues. V dropped 3 bases and J dropped 0 bases, with 12 bases sitting between them. The V gene's germline CDR1 is SGHNT and CDR2 YYREEE (reference sequence).

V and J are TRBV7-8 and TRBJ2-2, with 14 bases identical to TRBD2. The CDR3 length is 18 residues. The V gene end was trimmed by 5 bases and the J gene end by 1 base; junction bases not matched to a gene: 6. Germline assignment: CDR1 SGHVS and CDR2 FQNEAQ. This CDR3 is CASSPGTSGSWNTGELFF. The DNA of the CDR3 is TGTGCCAGCAGCCCGGGGACTAGCGGGAGCTGGAACACCGGGGAGCTGTTTTTT.

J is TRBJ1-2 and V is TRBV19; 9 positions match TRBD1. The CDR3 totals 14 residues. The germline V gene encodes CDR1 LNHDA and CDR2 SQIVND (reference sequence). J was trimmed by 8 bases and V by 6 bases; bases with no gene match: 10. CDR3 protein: CASSRRDREDGYTF. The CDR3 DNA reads TGTGCCAGTAGCAGGCGGGACAGGGAGGACGGCTACACCTTC.

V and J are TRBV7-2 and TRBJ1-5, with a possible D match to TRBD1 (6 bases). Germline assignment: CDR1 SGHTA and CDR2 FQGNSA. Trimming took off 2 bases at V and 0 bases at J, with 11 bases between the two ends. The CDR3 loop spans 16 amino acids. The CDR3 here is CASSLQRTVSNQPQHF. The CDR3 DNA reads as TGTGCCAGCAGCTTACAAAGGACAGTTAGCAATCAGCCCCAGCATTTT.